This T cell receptor beta chain was recorded in a study of blood T cell repertoires in COVID-19 (dated by TCRdb to between 2020 and 2021). At the level of the whole study: Samples covering the acute and convalescent phases of COVID-19 were provided by collaborators in the United States, Italy and Spain. The prospective study material was composed of cDNA or gDNA derived from T cells, B-cell-depleted T cells, or PBMCs. Subjects who had been exposed to COVID-19, were actively infected with it, or had recovered from it provided the deeply sampled blood TCRbeta repertoires that made up the dataset. The repertoires were released in a freely available public database meant as a resource for research on the immune response to SARS-CoV-2. The samples were drawn from two sources: the first 160 participants of the ongoing ImmuneRACE study, and 1,200 or so subjects contributed by 6 global collaborators. The sample metadata nearly always contained a de-identified subject ID, COVID-19 status, age in years and sex. Where available, HLA class I and class II types were obtained from metadata supplied by the sample provider rather than from assay-based typing. Paper-wide results and their limitations: The quantity of clinical and demographic metadata differed by source and by participant and was supplied without curation.

A remark on this clone: The specificity of this receptor is unknown. Within one base of it there is no much larger clone, and no base qualities were kept.

The CDR3 measures 12 amino acids from cysteine to phenylalanine. The CDR3 DNA has 36 bases and is translated from base 1. V lost 5 bases and J lost 6 bases; the stretch between them is 8 bases long. The germline V gene encodes CDR1 SNHLY and CDR2 FYNNEI. TCRbeta CDR3 regions were amplified from genomic DNA by means of the immunoSEQ Assay, a bias-controlled multiplex PCR. Under the source paper's analysis protocol: The number of nucleated cells in each sample was estimated from the amplification of reference gene primers within the assay. To quantify the absolute abundance of each unique TCRbeta CDR3 rearrangement, sequence reads were collapsed and filtered. For each sample, productive Simpson clonality was calculated as the square root of Simpson's diversity index across productive rearrangements. As stored in TCRdb, this immuneACCESS dataset retains in-frame rearrangements with V and J assigned. A fraction of the clones does not appear; measured against another copy, unresolved V genes explain less than half of the discrepancy, and the remainder lacks a known reason. That table gives V, J and clone size, and the DNA gave D and trimming. The sample table holds around 420,000 clones, of which nearly 90% were seen once. The ten largest clones add up to roughly 1.9% of the sample.

Participants in the prospective study were enrolled through a virtual design, were aged 18 to 89 years, and lived in some 24 United States geographic areas. Cohort assignment in the prospective study relied on participant-reported clinical history from a screening survey and a study questionnaire. In the prospective study, mobile phlebotomists collected whole blood, serum and a nasopharyngeal or oropharyngeal swab from each participant. Over an approximately two-month period, participants in the prospective study had the option of providing additional blood draws and questionnaires. Before DNA extraction, blood samples from the prospective study were shipped at room temperature or frozen.

The receptor was derived from a woman aged 40 to 50 with acute COVID-19. Specimen: PBMCs or T cells enriched from blood (not recorded which). This receptor chain uses TRBV2 and TRBJ1-5; the D gene is perhaps TRBD1, from 5 matching bases. The CDR3 loop reads CASSRTGQPQHF. In nucleotide form, the sequence is TGTGCCAGCAGTAGAACAGGTCAGCCCCAGCATTTT. Where the CDR3 stops, the reference TRBV2 and TRBJ1-5 genes take over; the full variable domain is EPEVTQTPSHQVTQMGQEVILRCVPISNHLYFYWYRQILGQKVEFLVSFYNNEISEKSEIFDDQFSVERPDGSNFTLKIRSTKLEDSAMYFCASSRTGQPQHFGDGTRLSIL.